These 18 T cell receptor beta chains came from one sample sequenced in a study of technical replicates of blood from several donors (dated by TCRdb to between 2016 and 2019). The receptor library was made with the immunoSEQ multiplex PCR assay. TCRdb carries this immuneACCESS record with in-frame sequences only. Its versions omit some clonotypes, under half of them owing to an unresolved V gene in the studies checked, with the rest unexplained. Here the sample has around 69,000 clones; roughly 96% occur a single time. The leading ten clones occupy 0.22% of the sample. Sequenced material: T cells isolated from PBMCs. The receptor source for this set is a human donor in good health.

This chain joins TRBV10-2 and TRBJ1-1; D may be TRBD1 (5 bases). CDR1 WSHSY and CDR2 SAAADI come from the germline V gene. V lost 3 bases and J lost 1, with 6 bases in between. This CDR3 contains 13 residues. This CDR3 reads CASSDRENTEAFF. Written as DNA, the CDR3 is TGCGCCAGCAGTGACAGGGAGAACACTGAAGCTTTCTTT.

This clone occurred once. The chain links TRBV7-9 to TRBJ2-1, with 12 bases aligning to TRBD2. Germline V gene data show CDR1 as SEHNR and CDR2 as FQNEAQ (reference sequence). The CDR3 has 16 amino acids. V gave up 5 bases and J gave up 4 bases; unmatched junction bases: 6. CDR3 protein: CASSHLLAGGYNEQFF. The CDR3 bases are TGTGCCAGCAGCCACCTACTAGCGGGAGGTTACAATGAGCAGTTCTTC.

The chain joins TRBV5-4 to TRBJ2-2; 10 nucleotides align to TRBD1. V was pared by 0 bases and J by 5 bases, with 4 bases of the junction left unmatched. Germline lookup yields CDR1 SGHNT and CDR2 YYREEE (reference sequence). The CDR3 totals 16 residues. The CDR3 DNA reads as TGTGCCAGCAGCTTGGTGACAGGGGGCAGGACCGGGGAGCTGTTTTTT. It yields the protein CASSLVTGGRTGELFF.

The chain combines TRBV7-2 with TRBJ1-5, with 10 bases fitting TRBD1. Germline V gene sequence: CDR1 SGHTA, CDR2 FQGNSA. The CDR3 runs 14 residues. After removal of 5 bases from V and 4 bases from J, the junction contained 2 bases not matched to a gene. DNA for the CDR3: TGTGCCAGCAGCGAGGACAGGGGGAATCAGCCCCAGCATTTT. Translated: CASSEDRGNQPQHF. The full variable domain, completed using reference TRBV7-2 and TRBJ1-5, is GAGVSQSPSNKVTEKGKDVELRCDPISGHTALYWYRQSLGQGLEFLIYFQGNSAPDKSGLPSDRFSAERTGGSVSTLTIQRTQQEDSAVYLCASSEDRGNQPQHFGDGTRLSIL.

In its sample, this clone was seen once. The chain has TRBV5-1 and TRBJ2-7; D might be TRBD1 (6 bases). Germline values: CDR1 SGHRS, CDR2 YFSETQ. V lost 4 bases and J lost 4, with 12 bases in between. The CDR3 has 13 amino acids. The CDR3 spells CASSSTGSYEQYF. CDR3 nucleotide sequence: TGCGCCAGCAGCAGCACAGGGTCTTACGAGCAGTACTTC.

V and J are TRBV9 and TRBJ2-7, with a tentative D call TRBD2 (5 bases). The germline V gene has CDR1 SGDLS and CDR2 YYNGEE. V was shortened by 3 bases and J by 5 bases, with 12 bases between the two germline ends. The CDR3 is 13 residues long. The chain's CDR3 is CASSDGVANEQYF. CDR3 in DNA: TGTGCCAGCAGCGACGGGGTGGCGAACGAGCAGTACTTC.

The chain joins TRBV25-1 to TRBJ1-1; D perhaps matches TRBD1 (5 bases). Germline V gene data show CDR1 as MGHDK and CDR2 as SYGVNS. This CDR3 region has 13 residues. V gave up 7 bases and J gave up 1 base, with 10 bases separating them. The CDR3 region has the DNA TGTGCCAGCACTCTGGGGGGGAACACTGAAGCTTTCTTT. Translation: CASTLGGNTEAFF.

The rearrangement links TRBV9 to TRBJ2-1; 10 bases are shared with TRBD2. The CDR3 has 15 residues. The junction had 4 bases not matched to a gene; V was cut back by 3 bases and J by 4 bases. Looked up from germline, CDR1 is SGDLS and CDR2 is YYNGEE. CDR3 sequence (DNA): TGTGCCAGCAGCGCCTCTAGCGGGGGTTACAATGAGCAGTTCTTC. Residues: CASSASSGGYNEQFF.

The gene calls are TRBV29-1 and TRBJ1-4; D is undetermined. Germline CDR1 SQVTM, CDR2 ANQGSEA. Trimming cost V 0 bases and J 4 bases, with 6 bases left between them. The CDR3 contains 13 residues. The chain's CDR3 is CSVEDRINEKLFF. CDR3 in DNA: TGCAGCGTTGAAGACAGGATTAATGAAAAACTGTTTTTT.

The chain links TRBV19 to TRBJ1-2; 7 bases line up with TRBD1. Trimming at V came to 6 bases and at J to 6 bases, leaving 13 bases not matched to a gene. The CDR3 is 15 residues long. Germline CDR1 LNHDA, CDR2 SQIVND (reference sequence). The CDR3 nucleotides are TGTGCCAGTAGAATTACCGGGACAGCTTCAAATGGCTACACCTTC. Its translation: CASRITGTASNGYTF.

V usage is TRBV5-1 and J usage is TRBJ2-7; 14 nucleotides agree with TRBD2. The CDR3 extends over 18 amino acids. V shed 2 bases, J shed 0 bases, and the junction held 7 bases outside the gene matches. Germline assignment: CDR1 SGHRS and CDR2 YFSETQ. This CDR3 is CASSFPGLAGEVSYEQYF. The CDR3, as DNA: TGCGCCAGCAGCTTTCCGGGACTAGCGGGAGAGGTCTCCTACGAGCAGTACTTC.

This clone was observed once. In DNA form, the CDR3 reads TGTGCCAGCAGCGCTAGCTACTACGAGCAGTACTTC. Its translation is CASSASYYEQYF. This rearrangement joins TRBV7-6 to TRBJ2-7; a weak D match, TRBD2 (5 bases). Germline loops: CDR1 SGHVS, CDR2 FNYEAQ. Trimming removed 5 bases from V and 3 bases from J, with 8 bases in between. This CDR3 contains 12 residues.

This rearrangement joins TRBV15 to TRBJ2-7; 7 nucleotides line up with TRBD2. The V and J ends lost 0 bases and 3 bases, in that order; junction bases with no gene match: 8. Germline V gene lookup returns CDR1 LNHNV and CDR2 YYDKDF (reference sequence). This CDR3 has 16 residues. For the CDR3, the DNA is TGTGCCACCAGCAGAGATTTAAAGCGGGACCACTACGAGCAGTACTTC. It translates to CATSRDLKRDHYEQYF. Full variable domain (outside the CDR3, taken from reference TRBV15 and TRBJ2-7): DAMVIQNPRYQVTQFGKPVTLSCSQTLNHNVMYWYQQKSSQAPKLLFHYYDKDFNNEADTPDNFQSRRPNTSFCFLDIRSPGLGDTAMYLCATSRDLKRDHYEQYFGPGTRLTVT.

This chain joins TRBV25-1 and TRBJ2-7, with TRBD1 as a possible D gene (6 bases). CDR3 length: 14 residues. Trimming left V 5 bases short and J 2 bases short, with 13 bases between. Germline V CDR1 and CDR2: MGHDK, SYGVNS. CDR3 loop: CASSHEDSPYEQYF. The CDR3 DNA reads TGTGCCAGCAGTCACGAGGACAGCCCCTACGAGCAGTACTTC.

The chain combines TRBV7-9 with TRBJ1-1; possibly TRBD1 for D (5 bases). This CDR3 has 14 amino acids. Trimming took off 0 bases at V and 4 bases at J, with 9 bases between the two ends. CDR1 is SEHNR, CDR2 FQNEAQ, per germline (reference sequence). The CDR3 sequence: CASSLAGGSTEAFF. DNA of the CDR3: TGTGCCAGCAGCTTAGCGGGGGGGAGCACTGAAGCTTTCTTT.

The chain employs TRBV5-1 and TRBJ2-2; D possibly corresponds to TRBD2 (6 bases). Trimming stripped 6 bases from V and 4 bases from J, with 19 bases between. Germline values: CDR1 SGHRS, CDR2 YFSETQ. CDR3 length: 16 amino acids. The DNA of the CDR3 is TGCGCCAGCATTGGAGGGACCCTGGGCGGCACCGGGGAGCTGTTTTTT. Translating it yields CASIGGTLGGTGELFF.

The V gene is TRBV5-1, the J gene TRBJ2-5; TRBD1 aligns across 9 bases. V lost 4 bases and J lost 5; bases outside the gene matches: 9. This CDR3 comprises 15 residues. Germline loops: CDR1 SGHRS, CDR2 YFSETQ. The CDR3 DNA reads as TGCGCCAGCAGCAGGGGACAGGGAGGCGTGGAGACCCAGTACTTC. Translating gives CASSRGQGGVETQYF.

The rearrangement links TRBV30 to TRBJ2-5; 9 bases are shared with TRBD2. CDR1 is GTSNPN, CDR2 SVGIG, per germline (reference sequence). The V segment lost 3 bases and the J segment 3 bases; nucleotides outside the gene matches: 5. This CDR3 comprises 14 residues. This chain's CDR3 is CAWSPLAGEETQYF. The CDR3 bases are TGTGCCTGGAGCCCATTAGCGGGGGAAGAGACCCAGTACTTC.